This entry concerns a single T cell receptor beta chain. Its antigen is currently unknown. Each donor's blood draw was approximately 10 milliliters of peripheral blood. The source of the sample is a study of blood T cells in healthy people across ages. CDR1 MNHEY and CDR2 SVGAGI come from the germline V gene. This CDR3 has 14 amino acids. V was pared by 10 bases and J by 4 bases, with 19 bases between. General study findings and limits: Donors of long life had a larger count of naive CD4+ cells and greater diversity than aged donors. Estimated diversity, derived from one million T cells, was regarded as an underestimate. With naive T cell percentage, TCR beta diversity showed a strong correlation.

Through a sample-barcoded 5' primer and a J-beta primer mix, a second PCR was run for roughly 7 to 11 cycles. TCRdb reanalysed the 5' RACE reads using MiXCR and keeps one entry per CDR3 protein. The sample holds 700,000 to 950,000 distinct CDR3 sequences, about 40% seen once. V and J are TRBV6-5 and TRBJ1-2; no clear D. This TCR was sampled from a woman aged 60-75 years in good health. Sequenced: blood. CDR3 amino acids: CATSRVAIAYGYTF. In nucleotides, the CDR3 is TGTGCCACCAGCCGGGTGGCGATCGCCTATGGCTACACCTTC.